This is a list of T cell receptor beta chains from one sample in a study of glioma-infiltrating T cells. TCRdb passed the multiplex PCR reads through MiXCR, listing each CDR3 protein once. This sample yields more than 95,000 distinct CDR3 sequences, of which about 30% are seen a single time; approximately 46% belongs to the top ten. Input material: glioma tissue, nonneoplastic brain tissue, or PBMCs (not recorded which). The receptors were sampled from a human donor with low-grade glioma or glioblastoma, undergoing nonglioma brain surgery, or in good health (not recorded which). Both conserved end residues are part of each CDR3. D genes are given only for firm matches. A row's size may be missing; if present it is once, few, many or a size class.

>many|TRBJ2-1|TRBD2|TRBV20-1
TGCAGTGCTAGGAGTAGCGGGGGGGAACGGCAGTTCTTC
CSARSSGGERQFF
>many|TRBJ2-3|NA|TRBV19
TGTGCCAGTAGTATCGCCGGGGGACCTGATACGCAGTATTTT
CASSIAGGPDTQYF
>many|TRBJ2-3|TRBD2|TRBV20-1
TGCAGTGCTAGGGGAGGGACTAGCGGGGGGAAGACAACTAGCACAGATACGCAGTATTTT
CSARGGTSGGKTTSTDTQYF
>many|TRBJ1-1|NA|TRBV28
TGTGCCAGCAGCGTCGTAGGGATGCGGAACACTGAAGCTTTCTTT
CASSVVGMRNTEAFF
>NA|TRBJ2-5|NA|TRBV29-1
TGCACCGTCTCGGGGACACACCCAGAGACCCAGTACTTC
CTVSGTHPETQYF
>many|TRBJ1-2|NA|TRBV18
TGTGCCAGCTCACCAACGGATTATGGCTACACCTTC
CASSPTDYGYTF
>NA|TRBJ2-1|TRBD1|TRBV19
TGTGCCAGTAGGACAGGGGGAATCTACAATGAGCAGTTCTTC
CASRTGGIYNEQFF
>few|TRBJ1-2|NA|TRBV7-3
TGTGCCAGCAGCTCGAACTCTAACTATGGCTACACCTTC
CASSSNSNYGYTF
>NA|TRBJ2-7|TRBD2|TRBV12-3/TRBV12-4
TGTGCCAGCAGTTTAGGGCTAGCGGGGGTTTACGAGCAGTACTTC
CASSLGLAGVYEQYF
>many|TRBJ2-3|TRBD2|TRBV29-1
TGCAGCGTAACCGGGACTAGCGGGGGCACAGATACGCAGTATTTT
CSVTGTSGGTDTQYF
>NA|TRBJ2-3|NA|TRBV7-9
TGTGCCAGCAGCAGAACGCACAGCACAGATACGCAGTATTTT
CASSRTHSTDTQYF
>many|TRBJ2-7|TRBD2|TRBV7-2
TGTGCCAGCAGCCCCTTTCTGACTAGCGGGGGAAACTACGAGCAGTACTTC
CASSPFLTSGGNYEQYF
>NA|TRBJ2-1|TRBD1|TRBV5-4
TGTGCCAGCAGCTCCTTTACAGGGGTAGGGACAGTCAATGAGCAGTTCTTC
CASSSFTGVGTVNEQFF
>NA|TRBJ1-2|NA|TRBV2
TGTGCCAGCAGTTTTGACGGACTTAACTATGGCTACACCTTC
CASSFDGLNYGYTF
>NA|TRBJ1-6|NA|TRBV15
TGTGCCACCAGCATAGATGAGTTTGCAGGGTTCTACAATTCACCCCTCCACTTT
CATSIDEFAGFYNSPLHF
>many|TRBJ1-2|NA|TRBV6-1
TGTGCCAGCAGTTTGACTATTAACTATGGCTACACCTTC
CASSLTINYGYTF
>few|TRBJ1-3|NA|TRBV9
TGTGCCAGCAGCGTTTCTGGAAACACCATATATTTT
CASSVSGNTIYF
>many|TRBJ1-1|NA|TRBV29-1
TGCAGCGCCGCGGCCGTCATCGGAGCTTTCTTT
CSAAAVIGAFF
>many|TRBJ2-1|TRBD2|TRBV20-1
TGCAGTGCTAGAGGGGGGTCTGGGGGGGGCTACAATGAGCAGTTCTTC
CSARGGSGGGYNEQFF
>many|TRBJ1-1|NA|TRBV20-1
TGCAGTGCTAGACAGGGGCAGACCACTGAAGCTTTCTTT
CSARQGQTTEAFF